The clone carrying this TCR beta chain was recorded only once. Original data processing: From reference gene primer amplification, estimates of nucleated cell counts were derived. TCRdb keeps only in-frame clones here, not all; method: immunoSEQ multiplex PCR. V and J calls plus clone size are reproduced from that table; the DNA served to infer D and trimming. The sample yields about 190,000 clones, about nine tenths seen once. This sample was included in a study of blood T cell repertoires in COVID-19. Study context: Samples came from the United States, Italy and Spain, spanning acute and convalescent COVID-19.

Trimming removed 4 bases at V and 8 bases at J, with 13 bases between. The germline CDR1 and CDR2 sequences are SGHRS and YFSETQ. The CDR3 sequence is 13 residues long. The receptor was isolated from a man between 70 and 80 years old with active or convalescent COVID-19. The chain links TRBV5-1 to TRBJ2-4; a possible D gene is TRBD2 (6 bases). What was sequenced was peripheral blood. This CDR3 is CASSPFGEDIQYF. DNA of the CDR3: TGCGCCAGCAGCCCTTTCGGGGAGGACATTCAGTACTTC.